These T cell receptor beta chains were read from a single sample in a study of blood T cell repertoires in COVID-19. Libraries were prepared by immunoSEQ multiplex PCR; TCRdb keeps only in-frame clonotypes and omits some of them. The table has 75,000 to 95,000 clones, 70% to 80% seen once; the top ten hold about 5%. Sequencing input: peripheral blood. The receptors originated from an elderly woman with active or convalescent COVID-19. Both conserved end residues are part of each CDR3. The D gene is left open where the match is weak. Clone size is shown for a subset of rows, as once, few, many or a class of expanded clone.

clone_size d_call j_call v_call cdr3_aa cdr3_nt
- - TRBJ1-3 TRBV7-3 CASSLGARGHAGNTIYF TGTGCCAGCAGCTTAGGTGCTAGGGGACACGCTGGAAACACCATATATTTT
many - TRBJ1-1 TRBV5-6 CASSLALNTEAFF TGTGCCAGCAGCTTGGCCTTGAACACTGAAGCTTTCTTT
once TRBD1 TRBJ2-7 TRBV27 CASSFRLSGQGRRISYYEQYF TGTGCCAGCAGTTTCAGACTCTCCGGACAGGGCCGCCGCATCAGCTACTACGAGCAGTACTTC
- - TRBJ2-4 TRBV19 CASSPVLGVGGQAKNIQYF TGTGCCAGTAGCCCCGTCCTCGGGGTAGGCGGGCAAGCCAAAAACATTCAGTACTTC
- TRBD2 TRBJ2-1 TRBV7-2 CASSLVGLAGAYNEQFF TGTGCCAGCAGCTTAGTTGGGCTAGCGGGAGCTTACAATGAGCAGTTCTTC
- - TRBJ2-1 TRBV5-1 CASSLEGGPRNEQFF TGCGCCAGCAGCTTGGAGGGGGGGCCCCGGAATGAGCAGTTCTTC
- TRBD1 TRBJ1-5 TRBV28 CASMTGQGVYQPQHF TGTGCCTCCATGACGGGACAGGGGGTGTATCAGCCCCAGCATTTT
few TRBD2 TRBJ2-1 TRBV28 CASSLLSLGGLIAGHNEQFF TGTGCCAGCAGTTTACTAAGCCTCGGGGGGCTAATAGCGGGACATAATGAGCAGTTCTTC
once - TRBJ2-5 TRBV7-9 CASSPQKTGFQETQYF TGTGCCAGCAGCCCACAAAAGACAGGATTTCAAGAGACCCAGTACTTC
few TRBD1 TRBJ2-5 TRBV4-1 CASSRPDRGETQYF TGCGCCAGCAGCCGACCAGACAGGGGGGAGACCCAGTACTTC
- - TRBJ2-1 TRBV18 CASFGIQMGNEQFF TGTGCCAGCTTCGGGATACAAATGGGCAATGAGCAGTTCTTC
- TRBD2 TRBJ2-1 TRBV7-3 CASSLGLESNEQFF TGTGCCAGCAGCCTGGGACTAGAATCAAATGAGCAGTTCTTC
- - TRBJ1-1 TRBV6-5 CASSYRYSNTEAFF TGTGCCAGCAGTTACCGGTACAGTAACACTGAAGCTTTCTTT
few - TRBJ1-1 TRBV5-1 CASSPSPNTEAFF TGCGCCAGCAGCCCAAGCCCGAACACTGAAGCTTTCTTT
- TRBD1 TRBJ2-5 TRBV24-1 CATPPDRGEETQYF TGTGCCACCCCCCCCGACAGGGGAGAGGAGACCCAGTACTTC
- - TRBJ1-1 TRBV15 CATSRDLGGPEAFF TGTGCCACCAGCAGAGACTTGGGGGGTCCTGAAGCTTTCTTT
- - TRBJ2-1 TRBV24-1 CATSDPSSYNEQFF TGTGCCACCAGTGATCCCAGCTCCTACAATGAGCAGTTCTTC
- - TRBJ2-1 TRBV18 CASSLFGNEQFF TGTGCCAGCTCCCTCTTCGGCAATGAGCAGTTCTTC
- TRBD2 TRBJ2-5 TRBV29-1 CSERLAGATQYF TGCAGCGAGAGACTAGCGGGAGCGACCCAGTACTTC
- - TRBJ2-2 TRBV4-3 CASSQGARGHGELFF TGCGCCAGCAGCCAAGGGGCGCGGGGTCACGGGGAGCTGTTTTTT
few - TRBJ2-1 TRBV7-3 CASSFTRDSRSGEQFF TGTGCCAGCAGCTTCACTAGGGACTCCCGGAGTGGTGAGCAGTTCTTC
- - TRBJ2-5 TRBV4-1 CASSQVYVAGETQYF TGCGCCAGCAGCCAAGTCTACGTGGCGGGGGAGACCCAGTACTTC
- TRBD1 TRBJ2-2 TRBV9 CASSWTGDYPGELFF TGTGCCAGCAGCTGGACAGGGGATTATCCCGGGGAGCTGTTTTTT
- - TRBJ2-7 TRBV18 CASSPPGGLYEQYF TGTGCCAGCTCACCACCGGGGGGGCTGTACGAGCAGTACTTC
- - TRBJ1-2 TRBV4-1 CASSQGGGGAYGYTF TGCGCCAGCAGCCAAGGAGGTGGGGGGGCCTATGGCTACACCTTC
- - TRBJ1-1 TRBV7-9 CASSLGGQMLAVNTEAFF TGTGCCAGCAGCTTAGGAGGACAGATGTTAGCCGTGAACACTGAAGCTTTCTTT
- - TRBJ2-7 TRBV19 CASSIGDKFYEQYF TGTGCCAGTAGTATCGGGGACAAGTTCTACGAGCAGTACTTC
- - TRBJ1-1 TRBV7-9 CASSYGWDTRLNTEAFF TGTGCCAGCAGCTATGGGTGGGACACTAGATTGAACACTGAAGCTTTCTTT
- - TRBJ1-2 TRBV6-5 CASRGGRGYGYTF TGTGCCAGCAGGGGTGGAAGGGGTTATGGCTACACCTTC
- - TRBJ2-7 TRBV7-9 CASSLPGAYEQYF TGTGCCAGCAGCTTACCAGGGGCCTACGAGCAGTACTTC
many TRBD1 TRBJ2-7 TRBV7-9 CASSLAQGQSTYEQYF TGTGCCAGCAGCTTAGCGCAGGGACAGTCTACCTACGAGCAGTACTTC
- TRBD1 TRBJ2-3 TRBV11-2 CASSKTGGIDTQYF TGTGCCAGCAGCAAGACAGGGGGCATAGATACGCAGTATTTT
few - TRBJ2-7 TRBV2 CASMTGLGRYEQYF TGTGCCAGCATGACAGGCCTTGGACGCTACGAGCAGTACTTC
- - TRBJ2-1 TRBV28 CASSLTGTYNEQFF TGTGCCAGCAGCTTGACAGGAACCTACAATGAGCAGTTCTTC
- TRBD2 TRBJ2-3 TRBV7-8 CASRFPRTSGRAMIDTQYF TGTGCCAGCAGGTTCCCTAGGACTAGCGGGAGGGCCATGATAGATACGCAGTATTTT
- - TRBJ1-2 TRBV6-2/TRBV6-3 CASSSGFAYGYTF TGTGCCAGCAGTTCGGGGTTCGCCTATGGCTACACCTTC
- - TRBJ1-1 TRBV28 CASSLTPEGSIEAFF TGTGCCAGCAGTTTAACCCCTGAGGGATCAATTGAAGCTTTCTTT
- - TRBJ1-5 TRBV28 CATSWGSGGNQPQHF TGTGCCACCTCCTGGGGGTCGGGGGGCAATCAGCCCCAGCATTTT
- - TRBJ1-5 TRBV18 CASSPVQVFNQPQHF TGTGCCAGCTCACCAGTCCAGGTCTTCAATCAGCCCCAGCATTTT
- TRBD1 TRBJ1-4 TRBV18 CASSPRQGRLNNEKLFF TGTGCCAGCTCACCCCGACAGGGGCGGTTGAATAATGAAAAACTGTTTTTT
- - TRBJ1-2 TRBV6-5 CASSYRDSYYGYTF TGTGCCAGCAGTTACCGTGACAGCTACTATGGCTACACCTTC
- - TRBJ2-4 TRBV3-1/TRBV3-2 CASSQERRAAGLAKNIQYF TGTGCCAGCAGCCAAGAAAGACGGGCCGCGGGGCTAGCCAAAAACATTCAGTACTTC
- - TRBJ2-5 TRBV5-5 CASSRGETQYF TGTGCCAGCAGCCGAGGGGAGACCCAGTACTTC
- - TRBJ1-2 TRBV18 CASSLPGSGSRTYGYTF TGTGCCAGCTCACTTCCCGGTTCAGGGTCCCGTACCTATGGCTACACCTTC